The 21 T cell receptor beta chains below were found in one sample sequenced in a study of blood T cell repertoires in COVID-19. The table came from immunoSEQ multiplex PCR; TCRdb's copy has only in-frame clones and leaves some out. The top ten hold around 6.9% of the sample, which has around 71,000 clones, roughly 80% seen once. The sample taken for sequencing was peripheral blood. All receptors derive from a man younger than 45 with COVID-19, enrolled during active disease.

V is TRBV20-1 and J is TRBJ1-1; D gene uncertain. V was trimmed by 5 bases and J by 1 base, leaving 5 bases between them. Per germline, CDR1 DFQATT and CDR2 SNEGSKA (reference sequence). CDR3 length: 11 amino acids. Here the CDR3 DNA reads TGCAGTGCTCCAGGGAACACTGAAGCTTTCTTT. It encodes CSAPGNTEAFF.

The chain has TRBV3-1 (or the pseudogene TRBV3-2) and TRBJ2-1; 10 bases match TRBD2. The CDR3 is 17 residues long. Trimming took 4 bases from V and 8 from J; bases not matched to a gene: 14. Germline assignment: CDR1 LGHDT and CDR2 YNNKEL (reference sequence). The chain's CDR3 is CASSPPPSSGRSDEQFF. In DNA, the CDR3 is TGTGCCAGCAGCCCCCCCCCATCTAGCGGGAGAAGCGATGAGCAGTTCTTC.

V usage is TRBV30 and J usage is TRBJ1-4; 9 nucleotides match TRBD1. CDR1 and CDR2 (germline): GTSNPN, SVGIG (reference sequence). J lost 8 bases, V lost 8 bases, and 15 bases had no gene match. The CDR3 has 15 amino acids. The CDR3 reads CALSWTGAEREKLFF. The DNA of the CDR3 is TGTGCCCTCTCCTGGACAGGGGCCGAGAGGGAAAAACTGTTTTTT.

The chain uses TRBV30 and TRBJ2-5; TRBD1 is a possible D gene (5 bases). The ends were cut back, 0 bases at V and 4 bases at J, with 9 bases in the middle. CDR3 length: 13 residues. Germline CDR1 reads GTSNPN; CDR2 reads SVGIG (reference sequence). CDR3 loop: CAWSVGQGETQYF. As DNA, the CDR3 is TGTGCCTGGAGTGTAGGGCAGGGAGAGACCCAGTACTTC.

The chain combines TRBV3-1 (or the pseudogene TRBV3-2) with TRBJ1-4; 12 nucleotides align to TRBD1. The J segment lost 3 bases and the V segment lost 6 bases, leaving 5 bases of the junction unmatched. Germline loops: CDR1 LGHDT, CDR2 YNNKEL (reference sequence). The CDR3 runs 16 residues. The CDR3 sequence is CASRRDRGRANEKLFF. The CDR3 nucleotides read TGTGCCAGCAGGCGGGACAGGGGGCGAGCTAATGAAAAACTGTTTTTT.

V and J are TRBV18 and TRBJ2-7; 7 positions match TRBD1. This CDR3 comprises 13 residues. Germline CDR1 and CDR2: KGHSH and LQKENI. J was trimmed by 4 bases and V by 3 bases; bases with no gene match: 3. The DNA for the CDR3 is TGTGCCAGCTCACCCGGGACAGTTTACGAGCAGTACTTC. Encoded protein: CASSPGTVYEQYF.

The V call is TRBV28, the J call TRBJ1-1; no clear D. CDR1 is MDHEN and CDR2 is SYDVKM in the germline V gene. V shed 6 bases and J shed 1 base, with 15 bases lying between them. The CDR3 contains 15 residues. CDR3 in amino acids: CASSGVWTSNTEAFF. In nucleotides, the CDR3 is TGTGCCAGCAGCGGGGTCTGGACTTCGAACACTGAAGCTTTCTTT.

This chain joins TRBV6-6 and TRBJ2-5; D is unresolved. V lost 3 bases and J 2 bases, leaving 7 bases between the germline ends. The CDR3 is made up of 13 amino acids. CDR1 is MNHNY, CDR2 SVGAGI, per germline (reference sequence). The DNA for the CDR3 is TGTGCCAGCAGTTATCGGTCACAAGAGACCCAGTACTTC. Translation gives CASSYRSQETQYF.

There are a few counts of this clone. The chain joins TRBV30 to TRBJ1-3; 7 nucleotides match TRBD1. Germline loops: CDR1 GTSNPN, CDR2 SVGIG (reference sequence). The CDR3 has 15 amino acids. Trimming at V came to 3 bases and at J to 2 bases, leaving 7 bases not matched to a gene. CDR3: CAWSRDSIPGNTIYF. For the CDR3, the DNA is TGTGCCTGGAGCAGGGACAGTATCCCTGGAAACACCATATATTTT.

The V and J genes are TRBV9 and TRBJ2-7; tentatively, D is TRBD1 (6 bases). Trimming stripped 3 bases from V and 5 bases from J, with 12 bases between. CDR3 length: 13 residues. Looked up from germline, CDR1 is SGDLS and CDR2 is YYNGEE. The CDR3 sequence: CASSAGHWDEQYF. CDR3 bases: TGTGCCAGCAGCGCGGGACATTGGGACGAGCAGTACTTC.

This chain uses TRBV11-3 with TRBJ2-3; the match to TRBD1 covers 9 bases. V shed 6 bases, J shed 4 bases, and the junction held 11 bases outside the gene matches. The CDR3 length is 16 residues. Germline V gene sequence: CDR1 SGHNT, CDR2 YENEEA. The CDR3 nucleotides are TGTGCCAGCAGGCAAACAGGGGGCGCAGAATCAGATACGCAGTATTTT. Amino acid sequence: CASRQTGGAESDTQYF.

This chain connects TRBV5-8 to TRBJ1-5; D perhaps matches TRBD1 (6 bases). Germline CDR1 reads SGHTS; CDR2 reads YDEGEE. V was cut by 5 bases and J by 1 base, with 10 bases left in between. The CDR3 has 14 residues. The CDR3 nucleotides are TGTGCCAGCAGGCCCGGGACAAGCAATCAGCCCCAGCATTTT. Translation: CASRPGTSNQPQHF.

This rearrangement joins TRBV2 to TRBJ1-1, with 10 bases that match TRBD1. Germline V lookup: CDR1 SNHLY, CDR2 FYNNEI. The CDR3 consists of 14 residues. V lost 6 bases, J lost 10 bases, and 11 bases stayed unmatched. The CDR3 loop reads CASRSGTGAPVAFF. DNA of the CDR3: TGTGCCAGCAGATCCGGGACAGGGGCGCCGGTAGCTTTCTTT.

This sequence joins TRBV10-3 and TRBJ1-1, with TRBD1 matching over 8 bases. Germline CDR1 ENHRY, CDR2 SYGVKD. The CDR3 spans 16 residues. Losses at the gene ends were 7 bases for V and 5 bases for J; bases not matched to a gene: 15. The DNA for the CDR3 is TGTGCCATCACTAGGACAGGGTCGGGAGTAACGACTGAAGCTTTCTTT. Protein product: CAITRTGSGVTTEAFF.

The rearrangement links TRBV29-1 to TRBJ2-5; the D gene is possibly TRBD1 (6 bases). With 4 bases removed from V and 4 bases from J, the gap between germline ends came to 16 bases. This CDR3 is built from 14 residues. Germline-derived CDR1 and CDR2 are SQVTM and ANQGSEA. The DNA for the CDR3 is TGCAGCGTTGGGGACACCCTCCGCGGAGAGACCCAGTACTTC. This translates into CSVGDTLRGETQYF.

Only a few counts were recorded for this clone. The chain couples TRBV9 to TRBJ2-3, with TRBD1 matching over 12 bases. Losses at the gene ends were 3 bases for V and 0 bases for J; bases not matched to a gene: 17. CDR3 length: 21 residues. Looked up from germline, CDR1 is SGDLS and CDR2 is YYNGEE. CDR3 nucleotide sequence: TGTGCCAGCAGCGGTCCCCGTACCGGGACAGGGGGCCGCCCGAGCACAGATACGCAGTATTTT. Amino acid sequence: CASSGPRTGTGGRPSTDTQYF.

The chain uses TRBV5-1 and TRBJ1-4; 9 nucleotides align to TRBD1. Germline CDR1 reads SGHRS; CDR2 reads YFSETQ. This CDR3 has 15 amino acids. J gave up 6 bases and V 4 bases, and 7 bases lay outside the gene matches. CDR3 DNA sequence: TGCGCCAGCAGCCAGGGTGGGACAGGGCATGAAAAACTGTTTTTT. It is translated as CASSQGGTGHEKLFF.

The V and J genes are TRBV5-1 and TRBJ2-7, with a tentative D call TRBD1 (6 bases). The CDR3 spans 13 residues. Trimming removed 3 bases at V and 3 bases at J, with 10 bases between. The V gene's germline CDR1 is SGHRS and CDR2 YFSETQ. The CDR3 coding sequence is TGCGCCAGCAGCTGGGACACAAGCTACGAGCAGTACTTC. It is translated as CASSWDTSYEQYF.

V is TRBV27 and J is TRBJ2-3, with D perhaps matching TRBD1 (6 bases). V was cut by 6 bases and J by 1 base, with 8 bases left in between. CDR1 MNHEY and CDR2 SMNVEV come from the germline V gene (reference sequence). This CDR3 region has 13 residues. CDR3 in DNA: TGTGCCAGCAGCTCAGGGGGCACAGATACGCAGTATTTT. It is translated as CASSSGGTDTQYF.

V gene TRBV19 combines with J gene TRBJ1-1; 10 positions match TRBD1. This CDR3 is 15 amino acids long. J was trimmed by 1 base and V by 6 bases; bases with no gene match: 5. Germline-derived CDR1 and CDR2 are LNHDA and SQIVND (reference sequence). In DNA, the CDR3 is TGTGCCAGTAGGGCCGACAGGGGGCGGAACACTGAAGCTTTCTTT. This gives the protein CASRADRGRNTEAFF. The full variable domain, in which reference TRBV19 and TRBJ1-1 provide the parts outside the CDR3, is DGGITQSPKYLFRKEGQNVTLSCEQNLNHDAMYWYRQDPGQGLRLIYYSQIVNDFQKGDIAEGYSVSREKKESFPLTVTSAQKNPTAFYLCASRADRGRNTEAFFGQGTRLTVV.

V usage is TRBV4-2 and J usage is TRBJ2-1; 10 nucleotides align to TRBD2. The CDR3 spans 16 residues. With V trimmed by 0 bases and J by 7 bases, 6 bases remained unmatched. Germline CDR1 is LGHNA and CDR2 is YNFKEQ. The CDR3, as DNA: TGTGCCAGCAGCCAAGATCGACTAGCGGGCGGGAATGAGCAGTTCTTC. Its translation is CASSQDRLAGGNEQFF.